This T cell receptor (beta chain) was obtained from a study of T cell responses to AZD1222 COVID-19 vaccine. Study-level points and caveats: Donors were chiefly white British, with a greater number of females, and clonal diversity was perhaps underestimated. Regions 160-218 and 743-854 dominated among vaccine-associated CD4 TCRs spanning spike. A reported finding is that nearly half of spike-specific TCRs target unmutated variant regions.

Libraries were prepared by immunoSEQ multiplex PCR; TCRdb keeps only in-frame clonotypes and omits some of them. The sample shows about 130,000 clones, 80% to 95% of them seen only once. The CDR3 contains 14 residues. With 1 base removed from V and 2 bases from J, the gap between germline ends came to 9 bases. The germline V gene encodes CDR1 SGHVS and CDR2 FQNEAQ. About this clone: The target antigen is unknown.

The sample consisted of peripheral blood, taken 28 days after the second AZD1222 dose. The rearrangement uses TRBV7-8 and TRBJ2-7; possible D gene TRBD1, 6 bases. This clonotype originated in an adult who received the AZD1222 COVID-19 vaccine. As DNA, the CDR3 is TGTGCCAGCAGCTTAGGGGGGCCCACCTACGAGCAGTACTTC. As protein: CASSLGGPTYEQYF.